The following is a T cell receptor (beta chain) sequence with its context. This clonotype was observed a handful of times. Its recognized antigen is unknown. No base quality information exists; no much larger clone differs at one position. These data belong to a study of response to subunit inactivated influenza vaccine (dated by TCRdb to between 2018 and 2020). With respect to the entire study: To follow how T cells responded to a trivalent subunit inactivated influenza vaccine, the researchers relied on deep quantitative profiling of the T cell receptor repertoire. The research as a whole found: It was suggested by the authors that each seasonal influenza vaccination may recruit only a limited number of new T cells.

The library came from RT-PCR. Reads for this sample came from an Illumina HiSeq 2500. Clones were called with MiXCR by TCRdb after fastp trimmed the public reads at Q25, and only in-frame beta chains were retained. Rows merge per CDR3 protein into single entries with the most common DNA and genes. For this sample there are just under 250,000 distinct CDR3 sequences; 12% appear just once. The ten largest make up less than 8.5% of the sample. This sequence was found in a man aged 50-60 years who received an inactivated influenza vaccine. Donor details come from another sample of the same person, matched by shared clones. The source material was non-naive T cells sorted from PBMCs, sampled less than 15 days before vaccination. This specimen's cell subset or site label, interpreted: memory T cell fraction.

CDR3 loop: CASSLASEQNIQYF. The sequenced DNA is TGCGCCAGCAGCTTGGCGTCGGAGCAAAACATTCAGTACTTC. The rearranged chain carries TRBV5-1 and TRBJ2-4; a confident D gene designation cannot be given. V was cut back by 0 bases and J by 5 bases, leaving a gap of 9 bases between them. The CDR3, cysteine through phenylalanine, is 14 amino acids long. Solely the CDR3 DNA is kept, with 42 bases framed from the first base. CDR1 and CDR2, per the germline V gene, are SGHRS and YFSETQ.